This T cell receptor (beta chain) was identified during a study of identical twins (dated by TCRdb to about 2016). In the study overall: The study deep-sequenced TCR alpha and beta repertoires from monozygotic twins, unrelated adults of various ages and cord blood to test whether fetal clonotypes persist. Replicate twin experiments were performed at different times using different library preparation protocols to rule out contamination. What the work shows at the level of the full study, not this receptor alone: Zero-insertion analyses could be partly confounded by invariant T cells such as MAIT and iNKT, although diverse VJ usage argued against such confounding for most clonotypes. Recombination models systematically underestimated out-of-frame TCR alpha sharing in monozygotic twins but agreed with sharing between unrelated individuals. Compared with coincidental sharing between unrelated individuals, an excess of low generation-probability sequences was observed among out-of-frame TCR alpha sequences shared between twins. In beta out-of-frame sequences, excess twin sharing was weaker, because having fewer shared sequences lowered the signal-to-noise ratio. Conclusions relied on cross-sectional statistical analysis, since the same donors could not be followed over many years. Fewer insertions were carried by abundant cord blood beta clonotypes; a weaker similar trend was observed in young adult naive repertoires, while no such trend was observed in memory repertoires.

The library was generated by 5' RACE. Data came from an Illumina HiSeq 2000. A universal primer binding site was introduced by template switching, and a unique molecular identifier was present in the final cDNA, enabling accurate counting of TCR cDNA molecules. Specific primers in the conserved constant-segment region were used to synthesize first-strand cDNA for TCR alpha and beta chains. To control for contamination, each cDNA library was double barcoded with a SMART-Mk sample barcode plus Illumina barcodes. TruSeq adapter sequences, together with Illumina sample barcodes, were added in two successive PCR steps. The TCR alpha and beta cDNA libraries were sequenced on the Illumina HiSeq platform using custom primers. On the study's bioinformatics: MiGEC processed the raw reads to extract unique molecular identifiers, while MiXCR was used to determine the CDR3 positions. For each individual, recombination models were inferred using an EM algorithm with the repgenHMM and IGoR tools. Shared clonotype analysis was performed with the tcR package in R, normalizing sharing by the product of cloneset sizes. To study raw recombination free of thymic and clonal selection effects, out-of-frame nonproductive sequences were analyzed. TCRdb applied fastp at Q25 and MiXCR to the public reads, then kept only in-frame beta chains. CDR3 protein sequences are deduplicated, and each keeps its most common genes and DNA. TCRdb's processing, not the study's, gives the V and J calls here. Here the sample has around 1.7 million distinct CDR3 sequences; about 30% occur a single time. The ten largest clones add up to about 0.27% of the sample.

Only healthy Caucasian donors were included. Note on this clonotype: Its cognate antigen has yet to be identified. No much larger clonotype is one base removed from it; base qualities were not supplied.

V loses 0 bases, J loses 18 bases, and the germline ends lie 12 bases apart. Including the terminal cysteine and phenylalanine, the CDR3 comprises 12 residues. The kept DNA is CDR3 alone, 36 bases in frame from the first base. According to the germline V gene, CDR1 reads MGHDK and CDR2 reads SYGVNS. The receptor comes from a newborn girl in good health. The sample comprised cord blood. Recombination connected TRBV25-1 to TRBJ1-6; no D gene is confidently identified. The DNA sequence follows: TGTGCCAGCAGTGAATATAATTCACCCTCCCACTTT. Its coded protein is CASSEYNSPSHF.